Below, 9 T cell receptor beta chains from the same sample are listed, as sequenced in a study of cytomegalovirus exposure and HLA in healthy donors. Sequencing used immunoSEQ multiplex PCR; TCRdb keeps in-frame clones, though not all of them. The sample has about 130,000 clones, about nine tenths seen once. Sequencing was carried out using PBMCs. These TCRs come from a woman aged 18 to 35 in good health and CMV-seronegative.

The CDR3, as DNA: TGTGCCAGCAGCCCAGACCCCGGGAACGCCTACGAGCAGTACTTC. Translating gives CASSPDPGNAYEQYF. V usage is TRBV11-3 and J usage is TRBJ2-7, with TRBD2 as a possible D gene (5 bases). V was cut by 5 bases and J by 2 bases, with 16 bases left in between. CDR1 and CDR2 from the germline V gene are SGHNT and YENEEA. This CDR3 is 15 amino acids long. The variable domain in full, with the rest retrieved from reference TRBV11-3 and TRBJ2-7, is EAGVVQSPRYKIIEKKQPVAFWCNPISGHNTLYWYLQNLGQGPELLIRYENEEAVDDSQLPKDRFSAERLKGVDSTLKIQPAELGDSAVYLCASSPDPGNAYEQYFGPGTRLTVT.

J is TRBJ2-6 and V is TRBV7-9; TRBD1 matches 10 bases. V shed 5 bases and J 1 base; nucleotides not matched to a gene: 8. Germline V CDR1 and CDR2: SEHNR, FQNEAQ (reference sequence). This CDR3 spans 18 amino acids. CDR3 in amino acids: CASSRGGTGDSGANVLTF. CDR3 DNA sequence: TGTGCCAGCAGCAGGGGCGGGACAGGGGATTCTGGGGCCAACGTCCTGACTTTC.

This sequence joins TRBV6-5 and TRBJ2-7, with D unclear. Germline V gives CDR1 MNHEY, CDR2 SVGAGI. V was clipped by 2 bases and J by 6 bases, with 14 bases between them. The CDR3 is 14 amino acids. The CDR3 spells CASSYAGSLGEQYF. CDR3 bases: TGTGCCAGCAGTTACGCCGGGTCGCTGGGCGAGCAGTACTTC.

V usage is TRBV11-3 and J usage is TRBJ2-7, with 11 nucleotides matching TRBD1. Germline V CDR1 and CDR2: SGHNT, YENEEA. This CDR3 region has 18 residues. Trimming cost V 0 bases and J 1 base; bases outside gene matches: 8. As DNA, the CDR3 is TGTGCCAGCAGCTTAGAGCGTATTGGGACAGGGGGATCCTACGAGCAGTACTTC. This codes for CASSLERIGTGGSYEQYF.

The chain recombines TRBV5-1 with TRBJ1-1; no clear D. V lost 2 bases, J lost 0 bases, and 5 bases lay in between. CDR1 is SGHRS, CDR2 YFSETQ, per germline. The CDR3 is 13 amino acids. The CDR3 reads CASSFTMNTEAFF. CDR3 DNA: TGCGCCAGCAGCTTCACAATGAACACTGAAGCTTTCTTT.

The chain couples TRBV19 to TRBJ2-7, with 10 bases that match TRBD2. The CDR3 is 16 amino acids. CDR1 LNHDA and CDR2 SQIVND come from the germline V gene (reference sequence). After removal of 4 bases from V and 4 bases from J, the junction contained 10 bases not matched to a gene. The CDR3: CASSTASGGVGYEQYF. The DNA for the CDR3 is TGTGCCAGTAGTACGGCTAGCGGGGGAGTTGGATACGAGCAGTACTTC.

The chain employs TRBV25-1 and TRBJ2-1; 11 nucleotides align to TRBD2. This CDR3 region has 16 residues. The trim removed 7 bases at V and 7 bases at J, leaving 12 bases unmatched. The germline V gene encodes CDR1 MGHDK and CDR2 SYGVNS. The CDR3 is CASTDPTSGSGNEQFF. Written as DNA, the CDR3 is TGTGCCAGCACAGACCCCACTAGCGGGAGCGGTAATGAGCAGTTCTTC.

This sequence joins TRBV7-8 and TRBJ2-1, with 10 bases aligning to TRBD2. This CDR3 comprises 17 residues. Per germline, CDR1 SGHVS and CDR2 FQNEAQ. V trimming: 5 bases; J trimming: 4 bases; junction bases outside the gene matches: 11. This CDR3 is CASSTHQGLAMYNEQFF. In DNA, the CDR3 is TGTGCCAGCAGCACTCATCAGGGACTAGCGATGTACAATGAGCAGTTCTTC.

The V and J genes are TRBV27 and TRBJ1-1; 7 nucleotides agree with TRBD1. With V trimmed by 1 base and J by 7 bases, 9 bases remained unmatched. Germline values: CDR1 MNHEY, CDR2 SMNVEV (reference sequence). CDR3 size: 15 residues. The CDR3 DNA follows: TGTGCCAGCAGTTTATTCACAGGGGCGGGATATGAAGCTTTCTTT. It is translated as CASSLFTGAGYEAFF.